Only one count was recorded for the clone carrying this TCR beta chain. Its antigen is unidentified. These data originate in a study of cytomegalovirus exposure and HLA in healthy donors. Study-wide results and caveats: CMV antigen specificity of a few CMV-associated chains was confirmed in vitro.

Using immunoSEQ multiplex PCR, the repertoire was profiled, and TCRdb retains in-frame clones only, with some absent. This sample carries 150,000 to 200,000 clones, more than 65% of them seen once, and the ten largest clones take about an eighth. With V trimmed by 3 bases and J by 0 bases, 8 bases remained unmatched. The length of the CDR3 is 19 residues. Germline V gene lookup returns CDR1 SGHRS and CDR2 YFSETQ. The sequencing input was PBMCs. The source of this sequence is a woman between 25 and 40 years old in good health and CMV-seropositive. The genes are TRBV5-1 and TRBJ2-1; 14 bases are shared with TRBD2. The CDR3 spells CASSSSGTSGRPSYNEQFF. The CDR3 nucleotides read TGCGCCAGCAGCTCATCCGGGACTAGCGGGAGACCCTCCTACAATGAGCAGTTCTTC.